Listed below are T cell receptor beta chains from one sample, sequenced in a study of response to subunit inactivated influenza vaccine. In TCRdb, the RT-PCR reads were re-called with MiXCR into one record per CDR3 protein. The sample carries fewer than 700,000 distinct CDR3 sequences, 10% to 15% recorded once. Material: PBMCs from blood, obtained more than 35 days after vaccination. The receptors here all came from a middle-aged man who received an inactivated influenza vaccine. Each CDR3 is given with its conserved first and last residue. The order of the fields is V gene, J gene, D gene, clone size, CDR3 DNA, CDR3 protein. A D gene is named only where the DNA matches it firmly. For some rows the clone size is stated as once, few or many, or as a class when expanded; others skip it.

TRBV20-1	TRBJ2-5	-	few	TGCAGTGCTAGAAACCCCCGGTGGAACCCCCAAGAGACCCAGTACTTC	CSARNPRWNPQETQYF
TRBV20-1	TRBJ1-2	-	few	TGCAGTGCGGACCAGGGTGGCTACACCTTC	CSADQGGYTF
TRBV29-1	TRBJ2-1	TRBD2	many	TGCAGCGTTGAACGGAACCTAGTAGCGGGGTCCTTCGATGAGCAGTTCTTC	CSVERNLVAGSFDEQFF
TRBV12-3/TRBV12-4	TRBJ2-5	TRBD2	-	TGTGCCAGCAGCCAGCCGGGACTAGCGGGTGAGACCCAGTACTTC	CASSQPGLAGETQYF
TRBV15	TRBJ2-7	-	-	TGTGCCACCAGCAGAGTCGGGGTCGTTCCCTTCTACGAGCAGTACTTC	CATSRVGVVPFYEQYF
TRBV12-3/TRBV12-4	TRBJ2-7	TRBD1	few	TGTGCCAGCAAAGCCCGACAGGGAAACGAGCAGTACTTC	CASKARQGNEQYF
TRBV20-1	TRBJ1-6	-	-	TGCAGTGCTAGGGGTCTTGAGAGTTCACCCCTCCACTTT	CSARGLESSPLHF
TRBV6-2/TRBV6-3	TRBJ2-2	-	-	TGTGCCAGCAGTTACTCGATGGAAAGGGGGATGACCGGGGAGCTGTTTTTT	CASSYSMERGMTGELFF
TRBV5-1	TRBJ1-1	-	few	TGCGCCAGCAGCTTGCGAGGGGACCCTGACACTGAAGCTTTCTTT	CASSLRGDPDTEAFF
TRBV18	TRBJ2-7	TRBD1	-	TGTGCCAGCTCACCGGGACAGGGACTTTACGAGCAGTACTTC	CASSPGQGLYEQYF
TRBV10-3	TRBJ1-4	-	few	TGTGCCATCGGCCCGGGAGGGGATAATGAAAAACTGTTTTTT	CAIGPGGDNEKLFF
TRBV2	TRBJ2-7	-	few	TGTGCCAGCAGTCCGGGTCCCCCCGGTTACGAGCAGTACTTC	CASSPGPPGYEQYF
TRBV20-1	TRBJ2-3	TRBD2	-	TGCTGTGCTAGAGTAGCGGGAGGGAGCACAGATACGCAGTATTTT	CCARVAGGSTDTQYF
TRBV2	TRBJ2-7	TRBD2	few	TGTGCCAGCACGCTAGCGGGAGAAATCGGCGAGCAGTACTTC	CASTLAGEIGEQYF
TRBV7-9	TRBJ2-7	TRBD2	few	TGTGCCAGCAGCTTATGGCTAGCGGGAGAGAGGTACGAGCAGTACTTC	CASSLWLAGERYEQYF
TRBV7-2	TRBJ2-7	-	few	TGTGCCAGCAGCAAGCAAAGACAGGCCGGGGCCTACGAGCAGTACTTC	CASSKQRQAGAYEQYF
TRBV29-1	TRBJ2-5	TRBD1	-	TGCAGCGGGGGGACAGGGCCAGAGACCCAGTACTTC	CSGGTGPETQYF
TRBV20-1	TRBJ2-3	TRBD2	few	TGCAGTGCTAGAGGCGCAGCGGGAGGTGGAGATACGCAGTATTTT	CSARGAAGGGDTQYF
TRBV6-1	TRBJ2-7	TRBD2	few	TGTGCCAGCAGTCCCGGACTAGCGGGAGGCATCATCGAGCAGTACTTC	CASSPGLAGGIIEQYF
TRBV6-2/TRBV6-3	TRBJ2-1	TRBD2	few	TGTGCCAGCAGTACCCAGGTCGGGGTAGCGGGTCTAGGGACCTACAATGAGCAGTTCTTC	CASSTQVGVAGLGTYNEQFF
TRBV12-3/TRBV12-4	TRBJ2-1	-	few	TGTGCCAGCAGTTTCGGGACCACAGTAAAGGCCTACAATGAGCAGTTCTTC	CASSFGTTVKAYNEQFF
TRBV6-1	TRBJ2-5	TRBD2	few	TGTGCCACAGGGACTAGCGGGAGTGCGGGAGAGACCCAGTACTTC	CATGTSGSAGETQYF
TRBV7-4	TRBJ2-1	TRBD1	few	TGTGCCAGCAGCTTAGCCGGGACAGGGTATTACAATGAGCAGTTCTTC	CASSLAGTGYYNEQFF
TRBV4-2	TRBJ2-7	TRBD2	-	TGTGCCAGCAGCCAAGAGATTCTAGCGGGAGTGACTCACGAGCAGTACTTC	CASSQEILAGVTHEQYF
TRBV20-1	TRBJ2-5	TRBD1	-	TGCAGTGCTAGAGTACAGGGGAGCTTTGAGACCCAGTACTTC	CSARVQGSFETQYF
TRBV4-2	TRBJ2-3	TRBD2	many	TGTGCCAGCAGCCAAGACGGGGTAGCGGGAGGATTCACAGATACGCAGTATTTT	CASSQDGVAGGFTDTQYF
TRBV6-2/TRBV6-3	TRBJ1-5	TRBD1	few	TGTGCCAGCAGTTACCAAATTCCGGGACAGAATATCCTCAATCAGCCCCAGCATTTT	CASSYQIPGQNILNQPQHF
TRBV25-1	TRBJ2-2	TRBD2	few	TGTGCCACCATCCCTAGCGGGGGGGCCACCGGGGAGCTGTTTTTT	CATIPSGGATGELFF
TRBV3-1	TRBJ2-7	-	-	TGTGCCAGCAGCCAAGATAGTCGCTACGAGCAGTACTTC	CASSQDSRYEQYF
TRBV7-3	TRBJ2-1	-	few	TGTGCCAGCAGCCGCACCGGGATCCGGGGCAATGAGCAGTTCTTC	CASSRTGIRGNEQFF
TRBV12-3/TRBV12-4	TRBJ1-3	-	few	TGTGCCAGCAGCCGCGACAGGACCTCTGGAAACACCATATATTTT	CASSRDRTSGNTIYF
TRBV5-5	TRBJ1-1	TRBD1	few	TGTGCCAGCAGCGTGGGACAGATAATGAACACTGAAGCTTTCTTT	CASSVGQIMNTEAFF
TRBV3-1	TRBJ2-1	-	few	TGTGCCAGCAGCTCCGGAGGGCCAGGTAATGAGCAGTTCTTC	CASSSGGPGNEQFF
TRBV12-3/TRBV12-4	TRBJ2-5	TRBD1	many	TGTGCCAGCAATCCGACAGGGAGAGAGACCCAGTACTTC	CASNPTGRETQYF
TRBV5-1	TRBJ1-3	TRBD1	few	TGCGCCAGCAGCCCTGGGACAGGGGGCGGTGGAAACACCATATATTTT	CASSPGTGGGGNTIYF
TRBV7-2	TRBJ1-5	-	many	TGTGCCAGCAGCTTATATCCGGGAAGCAATCAGCCCCAGCATTTT	CASSLYPGSNQPQHF
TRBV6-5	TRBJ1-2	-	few	TGTGCCAGCAGTTACTCGAGACTAGGGGCGGTAGGCTACACCTTC	CASSYSRLGAVGYTF
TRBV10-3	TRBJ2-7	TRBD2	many	TGTGCCATCAGCCTCGGCCGGGGACTAGCGGGAACCTACGAGCAGTACTTC	CAISLGRGLAGTYEQYF
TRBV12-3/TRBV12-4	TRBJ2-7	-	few	TGTGCCAGCAGTAGGGACCACTCCTACGAGCAGTACTTC	CASSRDHSYEQYF
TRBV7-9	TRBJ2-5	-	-	TGTGCCAGCAGCTTAGGAGGGACTTCTAATAAGGAGACCCAGTACTTC	CASSLGGTSNKETQYF
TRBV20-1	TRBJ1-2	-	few	TGCAGTGCGACAGGTGTCTATGGCTACACCTTC	CSATGVYGYTF
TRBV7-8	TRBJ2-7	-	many	TGTGCCAGCAGCTTAGTGGCTAGCAGCGCCCACGAGCAGTACTTC	CASSLVASSAHEQYF
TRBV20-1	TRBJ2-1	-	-	TGCAGTGCCCCAAATATACAGGGTTCGGGGGGTTACAATGAGCAGTTCTTC	CSAPNIQGSGGYNEQFF
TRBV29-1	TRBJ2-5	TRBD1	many	TGCAGCGTTGATAGGGACAGACAAGTGGCCCAGTACTTC	CSVDRDRQVAQYF
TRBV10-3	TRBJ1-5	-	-	TGTGCCATCAGTGATGGTCGACAGATGGGGCAGCCCCAGCATTTT	CAISDGRQMGQPQHF
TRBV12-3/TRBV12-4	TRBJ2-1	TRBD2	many	TGTGCCAGCAGTTTTCTGGCGGGGGGGCGTAATGAGCAGTTCTTC	CASSFLAGGRNEQFF
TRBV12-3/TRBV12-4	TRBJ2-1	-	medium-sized	TGTGCCAGCAGTTGGGGGACCGGGGATGAGCAGTTCTTC	CASSWGTGDEQFF
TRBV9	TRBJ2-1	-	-	TGTGCCAGCGGTTCCTACGGCGGTCAGCAGTTCTTC	CASGSYGGQQFF